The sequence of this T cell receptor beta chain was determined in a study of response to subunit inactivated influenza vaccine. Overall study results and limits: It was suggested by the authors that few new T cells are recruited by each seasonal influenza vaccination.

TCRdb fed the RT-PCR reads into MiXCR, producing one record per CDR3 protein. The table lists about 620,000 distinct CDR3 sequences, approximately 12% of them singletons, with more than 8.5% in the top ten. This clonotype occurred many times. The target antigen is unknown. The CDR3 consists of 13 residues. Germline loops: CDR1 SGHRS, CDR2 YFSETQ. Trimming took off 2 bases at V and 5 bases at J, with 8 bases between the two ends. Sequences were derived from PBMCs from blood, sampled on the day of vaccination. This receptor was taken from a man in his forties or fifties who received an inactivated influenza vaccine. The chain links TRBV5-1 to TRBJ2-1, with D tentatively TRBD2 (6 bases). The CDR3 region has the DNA TGCGCCAGCAGCTTCGGCGGGGACAATGAGCAGTTCTTC. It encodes CASSFGGDNEQFF.